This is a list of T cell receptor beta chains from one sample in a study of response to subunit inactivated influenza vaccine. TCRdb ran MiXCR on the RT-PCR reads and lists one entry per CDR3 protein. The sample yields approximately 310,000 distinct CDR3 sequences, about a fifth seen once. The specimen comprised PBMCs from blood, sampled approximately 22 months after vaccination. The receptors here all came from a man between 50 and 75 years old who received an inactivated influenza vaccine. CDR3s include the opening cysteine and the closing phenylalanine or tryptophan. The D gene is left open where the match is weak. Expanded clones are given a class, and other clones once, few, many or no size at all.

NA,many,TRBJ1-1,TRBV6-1,TGTGCCAGCAGGAAGGGGGAGAACACTGAAGCTTTCTTT,CASRKGENTEAFF
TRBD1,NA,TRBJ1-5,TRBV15,TGTGCCACCAGCAGAGATATGAGGGGGCCCTATCAGCCCCAGCATTTT,CATSRDMRGPYQPQHF
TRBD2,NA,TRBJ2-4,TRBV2,TGTGCCAGCAGGTCGTCCTCTAGCGGGGGGCCCATTCAGTACTTC,CASRSSSSGGPIQYF
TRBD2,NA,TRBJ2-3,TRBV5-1,TGCGCCAGCAGCTTGGACCTACTAGCGGGAGTCGCAGATACGCAGTATTTT,CASSLDLLAGVADTQYF
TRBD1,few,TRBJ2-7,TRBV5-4,TGTGCCAGCAGCTCCGGTCGACAGGGACCATCCTACGAGCAGTACTTC,CASSSGRQGPSYEQYF
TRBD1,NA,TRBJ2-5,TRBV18,TGTGCCAGCTCACCACCACAAGGACAGGGGGGACAAGAGACCCAGTACTTC,CASSPPQGQGGQETQYF
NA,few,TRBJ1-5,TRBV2,TGTGCCAGCAGCCCCGTGGGGGGCTCAGGCCAGCCCCAGCATTTT,CASSPVGGSGQPQHF
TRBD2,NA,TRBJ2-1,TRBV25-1,TGTGCCAGCAGTGACGATATGACTAGCGGTTATTACAATGAGCAGTTCTTC,CASSDDMTSGYYNEQFF
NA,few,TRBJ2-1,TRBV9,TGTGCCAGCGCGGGGTACTCCTACAATGAGCAGTTCTTC,CASAGYSYNEQFF
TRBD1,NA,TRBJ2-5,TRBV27,TGTGCCAGCAAACGGGGCAGGGGGAGAGAGACCCAGTACTTC,CASKRGRGRETQYF
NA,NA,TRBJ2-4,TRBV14,TGTGCCAGCAGCTTAGCCTTAACAGGTCACAAAAACATTCAGTACTTC,CASSLALTGHKNIQYF
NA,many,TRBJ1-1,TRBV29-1,TGCAGCGTTGCAGGGTTGAACACTGAAGCTTTCTTT,CSVAGLNTEAFF
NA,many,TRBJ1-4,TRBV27,TGTGCCAGCAGTTTAGACGGGAATTATAATGAAAAACTGTTTTTT,CASSLDGNYNEKLFF
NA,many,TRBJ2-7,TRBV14,TGTGCCAGCAGCCGCCGAGCGGGTACCTACGAGCAGTACTTC,CASSRRAGTYEQYF
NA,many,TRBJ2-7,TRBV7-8,TGTGCCAGCAGCCCTTCAGTCGAGCAGTACTTC,CASSPSVEQYF
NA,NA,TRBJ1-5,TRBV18,TGTGCCAGCTCACCAACCCGGGATAGCAATCAGCCCCAGCATTTT,CASSPTRDSNQPQHF
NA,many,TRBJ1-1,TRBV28,TGTGCCACCCAACCGGCGGAGACCACTGAAGCTTTCTTT,CATQPAETTEAFF
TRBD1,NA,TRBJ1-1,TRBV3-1,TGTGCCAGCAGCCAACGCCGCGGCCAGGGGGGCCCCTCGGCTGAAGCTTTCTTT,CASSQRRGQGGPSAEAFF
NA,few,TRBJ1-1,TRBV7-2,TGTGCCAGCAGCTTAATGGGCAGCCCGAACACTGAAGCTTTCTTT,CASSLMGSPNTEAFF
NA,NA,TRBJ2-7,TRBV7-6,TGTGCCAGCAGCCCCCGACAGACCCCCTACGAGCAGTACTTC,CASSPRQTPYEQYF
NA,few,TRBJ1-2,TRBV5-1,TGCGCCAGCAGCTGGGACGGACCAAGCTATGGCTACACCTTC,CASSWDGPSYGYTF
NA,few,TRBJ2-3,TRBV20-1,TGCAGTGTGGGGGGGAGGACAGGCACAGATACGCAGTATTTT,CSVGGRTGTDTQYF
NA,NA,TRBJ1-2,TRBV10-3,TGTGCCATCAGAAATGGGACGGTTAACTATGGCTACACCTTC,CAIRNGTVNYGYTF
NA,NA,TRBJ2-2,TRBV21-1,TGTGCCAGCAGCATCACAGGGGGTACGAGCGGGGAGCTGTTTTTT,CASSITGGTSGELFF